Listed below are T cell receptor beta chains from one sample, sequenced in a study of CD8 T cells in ankylosing spondylitis. TCRdb reprocessed the 5' RACE reads with MiXCR, giving one entry per CDR3 protein. In the table there are roughly 130,000 distinct CDR3 sequences, roughly 7.3% of which are singletons. Sequenced sample: blood, either unsorted or a sorted T cell fraction (not recorded which). These receptors were taken from a male donor with ankylosing spondylitis or in good health (not recorded which). Each CDR3 is given with its conserved first and last residue. The D gene is left open where the match is weak. The size of a clone is reported for some rows only, either as once, few or many, or as a class for expanded clones.

>TRBV5-5|.|many|TRBJ2-5
CASSLEGIETQYF
TGTGCCAGCAGCTTGGAGGGGATTGAGACCCAGTACTTC
>TRBV29-1|.|many|TRBJ2-5
CSVVSGRWLVQGETQYF
TGCAGCGTCGTATCGGGTCGGTGGTTAGTCCAAGGGGAGACCCAGTACTTC
>TRBV7-2|.|many|TRBJ1-3
CASSPRADNGNTIYF
TGTGCCAGCAGCCCTCGCGCAGATAATGGAAACACCATATATTTT
>TRBV20-1|TRBD1|many|TRBJ1-2
CSATSNRGRGYGYTF
TGCAGTGCTACTAGTAACAGGGGGCGAGGCTATGGCTACACCTTC
>TRBV5-5|.|many|TRBJ2-1
CASSSREGNEQFF
TGTGCCAGCAGCTCGAGAGAGGGGAATGAGCAGTTCTTC
>TRBV12-3/TRBV12-4|.|many|TRBJ1-2
CASSLAGGRGYTF
TGTGCCAGCAGTTTAGCGGGTGGTCGCGGCTACACCTTC
>TRBV12-3/TRBV12-4|TRBD2|.|TRBJ2-7
CTSSLPGLAGGESYEQYF
TGTACCAGCAGCCTCCCGGGACTAGCGGGGGGGGAATCCTACGAGCAGTACTTC
>TRBV5-1|TRBD1|many|TRBJ1-1
CASSKGQGSGVTMNTEAFF
TGCGCCAGCAGCAAGGGACAGGGGTCGGGGGTGACCATGAACACTGAAGCTTTCTTT
>TRBV4-1|.|.|TRBJ2-7
CASSQPPSKEQYF
TGCGCCAGCAGCCAACCCCCGAGCAAAGAGCAGTACTTC
>TRBV28|.|.|TRBJ2-7
CASRIDRRGGYYEQYF
TGTGCCAGCAGAATAGATAGGAGGGGGGGATACTACGAGCAGTACTTC
>TRBV7-2|.|many|TRBJ2-7
CASSLVRAPQYEQYF
TGTGCCAGCAGCTTAGTTAGGGCACCTCAATACGAGCAGTACTTC
>TRBV5-1|.|many|TRBJ2-7
CASSDRDDSYEQYF
TGCGCCAGCAGCGACCGGGACGACTCCTACGAGCAGTACTTC
>TRBV10-3|.|many|TRBJ2-1
CAISASGPGSYNEQFF
TGTGCCATCAGTGCCTCAGGTCCTGGCTCCTACAATGAGCAGTTCTTC
>TRBV3-1|.|few|TRBJ2-7
CASSQGTGMSYEQYF
TGTGCCAGCAGCCAAGGTACAGGGATGTCCTACGAGCAGTACTTC
>TRBV5-5|TRBD2|many|TRBJ2-3
CASSFVIRGGPTDTQYF
TGTGCCAGCAGCTTCGTCATCCGGGGGGGACCCACAGATACGCAGTATTTT
>TRBV28|TRBD2|many|TRBJ2-3
CASSFGAGAGADTQYF
TGTGCCAGCAGTTTTGGGGCGGGAGCCGGCGCAGATACGCAGTATTTT
>TRBV6-4|.|many|TRBJ2-1
CASSLTGTGLNEQFF
TGTGCCAGTTCCCTAACCGGGACGGGGTTAAATGAGCAGTTCTTC
>TRBV28|.|many|TRBJ1-1
CASVRQGANTEAFF
TGTGCCAGCGTTCGTCAGGGTGCGAACACTGAAGCTTTCTTT
>TRBV12-3/TRBV12-4|TRBD1|many|TRBJ2-7
CASSSRQGAGEQYF
TGTGCCAGCAGTTCTCGACAGGGGGCAGGCGAGCAGTACTTC
>TRBV6-5|TRBD2|many|TRBJ2-5
CASSTSGLAGEETQYF
TGTGCCAGCAGTACCTCGGGATTAGCGGGGGAAGAGACCCAGTACTTC
>TRBV4-1|.|many|TRBJ2-2
CASSQEAALNGELFF
TGCGCCAGCAGCCAAGAGGCAGCCTTGAACGGGGAGCTGTTTTTT
>TRBV28|.|many|TRBJ1-1
CASSSPGGWGLAEAFF
TGTGCCAGCAGTTCCCCCGGGGGCTGGGGACTCGCTGAAGCTTTCTTT
>TRBV5-1|.|many|TRBJ2-5
CASSLSTTKETQYF
TGCGCCAGCAGCTTGTCGACTACCAAAGAGACCCAGTACTTC
>TRBV5-1|.|few|TRBJ1-5
CASSPDSGFEQPQHF
TGCGCCAGCAGCCCAGACTCAGGGTTCGAACAGCCCCAGCATTTT
>TRBV10-3|.|many|TRBJ1-4
CAISDTTPGEKLFF
TGTGCCATCAGTGACACGACGCCGGGGGAAAAACTGTTTTTT
>TRBV12-3/TRBV12-4|.|many|TRBJ1-5
CASSFSRGPQPQHF
TGTGCCAGCAGTTTCAGTCGGGGGCCTCAGCCCCAGCATTTT
>TRBV3-1|.|many|TRBJ2-1
CASSQASEQFF
TGTGCCAGCAGCCAAGCGTCTGAGCAGTTCTTC
>TRBV7-3|.|many|TRBJ2-3
CASSFLAPLRDTQYF
TGTGCCAGCAGCTTTCTAGCGCCGCTACGGGATACGCAGTATTTT
>TRBV7-9|.|many|TRBJ2-5
CASSVVAPQETQYF
TGTGCCAGCAGCGTAGTGGCACCCCAAGAGACCCAGTACTTC
>TRBV12-3/TRBV12-4|TRBD1|many|TRBJ1-5
CASRNGTGGYRAQHF
TGTGCCAGCAGAAACGGGACAGGGGGGTATAGGGCCCAGCATTTT
>TRBV10-3|.|many|TRBJ2-7
CATPPGSYEQYF
TGTGCCACTCCCCCGGGGTCCTACGAGCAGTACTTC
>TRBV27|.|few|TRBJ2-1
CASSARDRSSYNEQFF
TGTGCCAGCAGCGCCCGGGACCGTAGCTCCTACAATGAGCAGTTCTTC
>TRBV7-2|.|.|TRBJ2-1
CASSGEVDEQFF
TGTGCCAGCAGCGGAGAGGTCGATGAGCAGTTCTTC
>TRBV10-3|.|many|TRBJ2-1
CAIMVGSSYNEQFF
TGTGCCATCATGGTGGGAAGCTCCTACAATGAGCAGTTCTTC
>TRBV2|TRBD1|many|TRBJ1-2
CASSGDRVGGYTF
TGTGCCAGCAGTGGGGACAGGGTAGGAGGCTACACCTTC
>TRBV11-1|.|many|TRBJ1-5
CASSLGQDVNQPQHF
TGTGCCAGCAGCTTAGGACAGGACGTTAATCAGCCCCAGCATTTT
>TRBV20-1|TRBD2|many|TRBJ2-1
CSARQTSGVINEQFF
TGCAGTGCTAGGCAAACTAGCGGGGTTATCAATGAGCAGTTCTTC